A selection of T cell receptor beta chains follows, all from one sample in a study of blood T cell repertoires in COVID-19. The method was immunoSEQ multiplex PCR; TCRdb's version includes in-frame clones alone and lacks a portion of them. This sample carries about 60,000 clones, 72% of them seen once, and the ten largest clones take around 4.4%. Sequencing was carried out using peripheral blood. These receptors were obtained from a woman in her 70s with COVID-19, enrolled during active disease. Both conserved end residues are part of each CDR3. The order of the fields is V gene, clone size, J gene, D gene, CDR3 DNA, CDR3 protein. The D gene is left open where the match is weak. Clone size is shown for a subset of rows, as once, few, many or a class of expanded clone.

TRBV7-3	-	TRBJ2-2	TRBD2	TGTGCCAGCAGCGCCGGACTAGCGGGCACCGGGGAGCTGTTTTTT	CASSAGLAGTGELFF
TRBV15	-	TRBJ1-2	TRBD1	TGTGCCACCAGCAGAGATCTCGGGACAGGCACTGCTTATGGCTACACCTTC	CATSRDLGTGTAYGYTF
TRBV21-1	-	TRBJ1-4	-	TGTGCCAGCAGCCCCCGGGAGGGGGCCAGCGAGGAAAAACTGTTTTTT	CASSPREGASEEKLFF
TRBV6-1	-	TRBJ2-2	-	TGTGCCAGCAGTGAAGCCAAAGGGGGCACCGGGGAGCTGTTTTTT	CASSEAKGGTGELFF
TRBV6-5	few	TRBJ1-5	TRBD1	TGTGCCAGTCAGGGGGCGGGACAGCCCCAGCATTTT	CASQGAGQPQHF
TRBV5-4	-	TRBJ1-4	-	TGTGCCAGCAGCTCCGGACAGAATGAAAAACTGTTTTTT	CASSSGQNEKLFF
TRBV6-6	-	TRBJ2-2	TRBD2	TGTGCCAGCAGCCCTGCTAGCGGGAGGGCCCACGGGGAGCTGTTTTTT	CASSPASGRAHGELFF
TRBV7-2	-	TRBJ2-7	-	TGTGCCAGCAGCCCCCGACTGATTTCCTACGAGCAGTACTTC	CASSPRLISYEQYF
TRBV20-1	-	TRBJ1-3	-	TGCAGTGCTAGTCACTACCCGGGGACTCAGGGAAACACCATATATTTT	CSASHYPGTQGNTIYF
TRBV5-5	-	TRBJ1-1	-	TGTGCCAGCAGCTTACAGGGTGTAGATATCACTGAAGCTTTCTTT	CASSLQGVDITEAFF
TRBV9	-	TRBJ2-1	-	TGTGCCAGCAGAAGCGGGAATGAGCAGTTCTTC	CASRSGNEQFF
TRBV7-9	-	TRBJ1-2	-	TGTGCCAGCAGCATGGACAGTATGCGCTACACCTTC	CASSMDSMRYTF
TRBV25-1	-	TRBJ1-1	-	TGTGCCAGCAGTGAACGGGACAACCTGAACACTGAAGCTTTCTTT	CASSERDNLNTEAFF
TRBV3-1/TRBV3-2	-	TRBJ2-1	TRBD1	TGTGCCAGCAGACACTCGGACAGGGGGCATAATGAGCAGTTCTTC	CASRHSDRGHNEQFF
TRBV25-1	medium-sized	TRBJ2-1	-	TGTGCCAGCACCCCGGTTGACGCGGATGAGCAGTTCTTC	CASTPVDADEQFF
TRBV11-3	-	TRBJ1-4	-	TGTGCCAGCAGCCCGGGCGAGTGGGGGGCAACTAATGAAAAACTGTTTTTT	CASSPGEWGATNEKLFF
TRBV5-1	-	TRBJ2-2	TRBD2	TGCGCCAGCAGCCTTAGCGGGAGCGACACCGGGGAGCTGTTTTTT	CASSLSGSDTGELFF
TRBV12-5	-	TRBJ1-1	-	TGTGCTAGTGGTTTGGTCTTGGGGGCGAACACTGAAGCTTTCTTT	CASGLVLGANTEAFF
TRBV4-3	-	TRBJ2-3	TRBD2	TGCGCCAGCAGCCAAGACGGGGGGGCGCATACGCAGTATTTT	CASSQDGGAHTQYF
TRBV7-8	once	TRBJ1-6	TRBD1	TGTGCCAGCAGCTTTTCGACAGGGGGCTCCTATAATTCACCCCTCCACTTT	CASSFSTGGSYNSPLHF
TRBV7-2	-	TRBJ2-5	TRBD1	TGTGCCAGCAGCTTAGGCTCCACAGGGGGTAGGGAGACCCAGTACTTC	CASSLGSTGGRETQYF
TRBV18	-	TRBJ1-1	TRBD1	TGTGCCAGCTCACCACGGAGGACAGGGGACACTGAAGCTTTCTTT	CASSPRRTGDTEAFF
TRBV27	-	TRBJ2-1	TRBD2	TGTGCCAGCAGTGGACTAGCGGGGGGCAAGGGGAATGAGCAGTTCTTC	CASSGLAGGKGNEQFF
TRBV7-2	-	TRBJ2-7	TRBD1	TGTGCCAGCAGCTCCGAACCTGACAGGGGGGCACACGAGCAGTACTTC	CASSSEPDRGAHEQYF
TRBV21-1	few	TRBJ1-6	-	TGTGCCAGCAGCACCCCGAAGGGGGTGAGTAATTCACCCCTCCACTTT	CASSTPKGVSNSPLHF
TRBV9	-	TRBJ2-2	TRBD1	TGTGCCAGCAGCGGGACAGGGAGGTCTGATGGCGGGGAGCTGTTTTTT	CASSGTGRSDGGELFF
TRBV7-2	few	TRBJ2-1	TRBD2	TGTGCCGGGGTAGCGGGGGGGCCCCTAAGTGAGCAGTTCTTC	CAGVAGGPLSEQFF
TRBV2	-	TRBJ2-2	-	TGTGCCAGCAGTGATAGTAGGCAGGGGAACACCGGGGAGCTGTTTTTT	CASSDSRQGNTGELFF
TRBV7-8	-	TRBJ1-5	TRBD1	TGTGCCAGCAGCCCAGGGACAGGGGGCGTACAACAGCCCCAGCATTTT	CASSPGTGGVQQPQHF
TRBV7-3	-	TRBJ2-1	-	TGTGCCAGCAGCTTAAGCAGTCTAGCGAGTGAGCAGTTCTTC	CASSLSSLASEQFF
TRBV3-1/TRBV3-2	-	TRBJ1-4	TRBD1	TGTGCCAGCAGCCAAGCTTCGGGACAGGGTGGGAAACTGTTTTTT	CASSQASGQGGKLFF
TRBV19	-	TRBJ1-2	TRBD1	TGTGCCAGTAGTCCGTCCGGGACAGCAAACTATGGCTACACCTTC	CASSPSGTANYGYTF
TRBV6-2/TRBV6-3	-	TRBJ1-2	-	TGTGCCAGCAGTTACTCGATACGGGACAACTTTAACTATGGCTACACCTTC	CASSYSIRDNFNYGYTF
TRBV7-7	few	TRBJ2-5	TRBD2	TGTGCCAGCAGCCTGGGGGCTAGCGGGCAAGAGACCCAGTACTTC	CASSLGASGQETQYF
TRBV7-2	-	TRBJ2-2	TRBD1	TGTGCCAGCAGCAGAGACAGGGGGCGGACCGGGGAGCTGTTTTTT	CASSRDRGRTGELFF
TRBV4-3	-	TRBJ1-2	-	TGCGCCAGCAGCCAAGGACGCGGGACCCCGGGCTATGGCTACACCTTC	CASSQGRGTPGYGYTF
TRBV19	-	TRBJ1-5	-	TGTGCCAGTAGGCTGCCGGGGGGGGCGAGTCAGCCCCAGCATTTT	CASRLPGGASQPQHF
TRBV7-2	-	TRBJ1-6	TRBD1	TGTGCCAGCAGCCTGCGACAGGGGAAGAATTCACCCCTCCACTTT	CASSLRQGKNSPLHF
TRBV21-1	-	TRBJ1-2	-	TGTGCCAGCAGCAGGGGGGACAGGGGGCGTAACTATGGCTACACCTTC	CASSRGDRGRNYGYTF
TRBV4-1	few	TRBJ2-5	TRBD2	TGCGCCAGCAGCCAAGATGGGCTAGCGGGACGAGAGACCCAGTACTTC	CASSQDGLAGRETQYF
TRBV7-2	once	TRBJ1-2	TRBD1	TGTGCCAGCAGCTTAGGGACAGGGCCAGGGTATGGCTACACCTTC	CASSLGTGPGYGYTF
TRBV19	-	TRBJ1-1	TRBD1	TGTGCCAGTAGTGCAAGGACAGGGGTGAACACTGAAGCTTTCTTT	CASSARTGVNTEAFF
TRBV11-3	-	TRBJ2-5	TRBD2	TGTGCCAGCAGCTTAGGGACTAGCGGGAGGCCCGGTGAGGAGACCCAGTACTTC	CASSLGTSGRPGEETQYF
TRBV19	-	TRBJ1-5	-	TGTGCCAGTACCCCCGAGGCAGGGTCGAGCAATCAGCCCCAGCATTTT	CASTPEAGSSNQPQHF
TRBV19	-	TRBJ2-7	-	TGTGCCAGTAGTATTTTGGTCGTCGGTCCCTACGAGCAGTACTTC	CASSILVVGPYEQYF
TRBV2	-	TRBJ2-7	-	TGTGCCAGCAGTGAGCGGCGGACCTACGAGCAGTACTTC	CASSERRTYEQYF
TRBV15	-	TRBJ2-3	TRBD2	TGTGCCACCAGCTTGCGGACTAGCGCTAGCACAGATACGCAGTATTTT	CATSLRTSASTDTQYF
TRBV14	-	TRBJ2-3	-	TGTGCCAGCAGCCTTACAGGAGATACGCAGTATTTT	CASSLTGDTQYF
TRBV7-9	-	TRBJ1-1	-	TGTGCCAGCAGCTTAGCGCGAGGCCAAGACCGAGCTTTCTTT	CASSLARGQDRAFF
TRBV19	-	TRBJ2-1	TRBD2	TGTGCCAGTACAGAGACTAGCGGGACCTACAATGAGCAGTTCTTC	CASTETSGTYNEQFF
TRBV10-3	few	TRBJ2-7	TRBD1	TGTGCCATCAGTGATTCGGGACAGGGTAAGCCCTACGAGCAGTACTTC	CAISDSGQGKPYEQYF